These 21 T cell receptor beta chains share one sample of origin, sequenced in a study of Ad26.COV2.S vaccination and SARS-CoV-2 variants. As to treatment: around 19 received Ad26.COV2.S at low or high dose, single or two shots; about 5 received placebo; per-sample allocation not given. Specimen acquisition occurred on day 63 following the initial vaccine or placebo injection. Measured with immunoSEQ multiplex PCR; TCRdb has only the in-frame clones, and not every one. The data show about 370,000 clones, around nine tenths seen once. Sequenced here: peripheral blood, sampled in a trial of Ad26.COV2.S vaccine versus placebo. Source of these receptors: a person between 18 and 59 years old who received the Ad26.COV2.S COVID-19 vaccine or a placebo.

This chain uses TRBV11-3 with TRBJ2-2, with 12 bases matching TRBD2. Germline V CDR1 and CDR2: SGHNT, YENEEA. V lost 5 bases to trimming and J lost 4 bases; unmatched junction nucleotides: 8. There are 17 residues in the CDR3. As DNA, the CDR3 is TGTGCCAGCAGCCTCGCCACTAGCGGGGGGACCACCGGGGAGCTGTTTTTT. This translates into CASSLATSGGTTGELFF.

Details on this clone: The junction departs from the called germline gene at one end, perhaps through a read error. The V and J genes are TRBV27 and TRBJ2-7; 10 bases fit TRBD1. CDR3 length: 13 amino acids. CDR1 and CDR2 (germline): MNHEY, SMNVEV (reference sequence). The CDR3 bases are TGTGCCAGCAGTCTTACGACAGGGGGCGAGGAGTACTTC. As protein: CASSLTTGGEEYF.

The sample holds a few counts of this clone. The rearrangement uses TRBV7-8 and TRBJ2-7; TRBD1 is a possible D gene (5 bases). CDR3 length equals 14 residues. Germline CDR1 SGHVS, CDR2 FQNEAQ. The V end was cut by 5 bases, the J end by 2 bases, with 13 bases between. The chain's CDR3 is CASSIRRVPYEQYF. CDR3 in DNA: TGTGCCAGCAGCATCCGCAGGGTGCCCTACGAGCAGTACTTC.

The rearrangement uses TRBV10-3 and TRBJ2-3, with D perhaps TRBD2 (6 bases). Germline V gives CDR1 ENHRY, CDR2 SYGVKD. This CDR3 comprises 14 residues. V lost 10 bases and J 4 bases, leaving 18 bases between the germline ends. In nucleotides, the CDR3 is TGTGCCACTAAGACTAGACTGGATGCAGATACGCAGTATTTT. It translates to CATKTRLDADTQYF.

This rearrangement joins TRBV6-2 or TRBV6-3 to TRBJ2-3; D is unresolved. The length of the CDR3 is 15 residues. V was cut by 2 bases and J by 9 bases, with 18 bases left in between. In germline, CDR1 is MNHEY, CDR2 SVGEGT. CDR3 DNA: TGTGCCAGCAGTTACGAACCCTTGACCGGCGGCACGCAGTATTTT. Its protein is CASSYEPLTGGTQYF.

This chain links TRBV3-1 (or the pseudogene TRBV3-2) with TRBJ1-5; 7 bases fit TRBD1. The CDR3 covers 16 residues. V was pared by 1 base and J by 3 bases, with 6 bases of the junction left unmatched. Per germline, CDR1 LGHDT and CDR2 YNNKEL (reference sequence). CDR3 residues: CASSQGFQGDNQPQHF. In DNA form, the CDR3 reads TGTGCCAGCAGCCAAGGTTTTCAGGGGGACAATCAGCCCCAGCATTTT.

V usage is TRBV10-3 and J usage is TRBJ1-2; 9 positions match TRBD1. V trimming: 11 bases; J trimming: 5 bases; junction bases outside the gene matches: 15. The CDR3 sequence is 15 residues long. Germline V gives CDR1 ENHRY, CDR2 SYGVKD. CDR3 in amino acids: CASRRTGASPYGYTF. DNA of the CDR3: TGTGCCTCCCGACGGACAGGGGCATCCCCTTATGGCTACACCTTC.

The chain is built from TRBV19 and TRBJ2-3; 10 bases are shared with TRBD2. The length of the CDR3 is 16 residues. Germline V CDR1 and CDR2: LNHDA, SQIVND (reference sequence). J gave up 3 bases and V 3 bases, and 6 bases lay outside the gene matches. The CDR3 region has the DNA TGTGCCAGTAGTATTTCCGGACTAGCGGAGACAGATACGCAGTATTTT. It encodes CASSISGLAETDTQYF.

In DNA, the CDR3 is TGTGCCAGCAGTTACTCCGGGTTCTCTACGCTTGGCTACACCTTC. Its translation is CASSYSGFSTLGYTF. The genes are TRBV6-5 and TRBJ1-2; no reliable D call. The CDR3 is 15 amino acids. Germline V gives CDR1 MNHEY, CDR2 SVGAGI. The ends were cut back, 0 bases at V and 7 bases at J, with 15 bases in the middle.

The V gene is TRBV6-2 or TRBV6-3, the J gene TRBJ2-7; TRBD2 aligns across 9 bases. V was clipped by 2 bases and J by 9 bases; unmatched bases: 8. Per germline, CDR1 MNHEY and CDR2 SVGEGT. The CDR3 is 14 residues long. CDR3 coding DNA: TGTGCCAGCAGTTACGCTAGCGGGGTCTTTCCGCAGTACTTC. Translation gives CASSYASGVFPQYF.

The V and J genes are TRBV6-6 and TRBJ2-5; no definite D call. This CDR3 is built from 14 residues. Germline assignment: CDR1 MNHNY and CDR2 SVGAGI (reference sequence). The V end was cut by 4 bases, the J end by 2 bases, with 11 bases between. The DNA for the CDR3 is TGTGCCAGCAGTTCCCTAACCGTGCAAGAGACCCAGTACTTC. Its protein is CASSSLTVQETQYF.

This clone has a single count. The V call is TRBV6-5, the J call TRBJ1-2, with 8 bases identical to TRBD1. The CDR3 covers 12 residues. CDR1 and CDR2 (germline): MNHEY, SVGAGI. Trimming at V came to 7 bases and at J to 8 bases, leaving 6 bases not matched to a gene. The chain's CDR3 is CASTRTGSGYTF. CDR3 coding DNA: TGTGCCAGCACCCGGACAGGGTCCGGCTACACCTTC.

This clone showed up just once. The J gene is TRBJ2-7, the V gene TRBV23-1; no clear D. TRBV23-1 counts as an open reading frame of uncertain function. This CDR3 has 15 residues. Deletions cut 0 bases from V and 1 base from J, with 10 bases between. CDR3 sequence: CASSQSQARSYEQYF. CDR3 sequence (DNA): TGCGCCAGCAGTCAATCCCAGGCCCGATCCTACGAGCAGTACTTC.

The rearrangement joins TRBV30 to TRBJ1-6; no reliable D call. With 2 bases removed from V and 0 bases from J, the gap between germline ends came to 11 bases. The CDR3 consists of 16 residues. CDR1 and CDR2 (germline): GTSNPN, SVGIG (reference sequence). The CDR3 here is CAWSPRGASYNSPLHF. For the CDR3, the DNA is TGTGCCTGGAGTCCCCGGGGTGCCTCCTATAATTCACCCCTCCACTTT.

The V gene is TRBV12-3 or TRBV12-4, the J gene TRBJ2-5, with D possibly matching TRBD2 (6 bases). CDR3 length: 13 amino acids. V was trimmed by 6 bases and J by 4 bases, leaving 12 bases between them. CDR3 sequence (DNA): TGTGCCAGCAGACCGGGGGTCGGAGAGACCCAGTACTTC. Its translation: CASRPGVGETQYF.

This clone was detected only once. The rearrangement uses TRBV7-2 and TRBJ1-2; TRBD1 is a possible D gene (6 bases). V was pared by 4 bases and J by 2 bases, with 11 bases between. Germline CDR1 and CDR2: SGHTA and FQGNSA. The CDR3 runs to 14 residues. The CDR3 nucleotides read TGTGCCAGCAGCTCACGACAGGACAACTATGGCTACACCTTC. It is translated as CASSSRQDNYGYTF.

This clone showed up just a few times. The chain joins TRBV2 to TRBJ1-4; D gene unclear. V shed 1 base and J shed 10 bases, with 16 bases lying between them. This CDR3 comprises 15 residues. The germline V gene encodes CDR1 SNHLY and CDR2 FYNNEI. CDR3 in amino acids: CASSEGRPMVPKLFF. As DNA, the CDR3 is TGTGCCAGCAGTGAAGGGAGACCCATGGTTCCAAAACTGTTTTTT.

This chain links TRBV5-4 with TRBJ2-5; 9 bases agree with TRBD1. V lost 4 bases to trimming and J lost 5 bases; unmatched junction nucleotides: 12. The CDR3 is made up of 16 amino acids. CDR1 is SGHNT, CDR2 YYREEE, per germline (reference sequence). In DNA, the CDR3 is TGTGCCAGCAGCGCTTACCACAGGGGGCAGGGGGAGACCCAGTACTTC. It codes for CASSAYHRGQGETQYF.

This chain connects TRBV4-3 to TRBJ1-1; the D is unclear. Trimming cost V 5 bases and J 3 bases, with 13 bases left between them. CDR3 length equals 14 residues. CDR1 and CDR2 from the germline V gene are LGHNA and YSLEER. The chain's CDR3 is CASSRTRTDTEAFF. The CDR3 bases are TGCGCCAGCAGCAGGACCCGGACGGACACTGAAGCTTTCTTT.

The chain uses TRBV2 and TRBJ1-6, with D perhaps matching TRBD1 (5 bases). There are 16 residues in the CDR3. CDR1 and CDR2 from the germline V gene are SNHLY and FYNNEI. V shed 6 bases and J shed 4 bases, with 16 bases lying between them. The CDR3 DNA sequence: TGTGCCAGCAGCTTAGCTTCGACAGCTTATAATTCACCCCTCCACTTT. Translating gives CASSLASTAYNSPLHF.

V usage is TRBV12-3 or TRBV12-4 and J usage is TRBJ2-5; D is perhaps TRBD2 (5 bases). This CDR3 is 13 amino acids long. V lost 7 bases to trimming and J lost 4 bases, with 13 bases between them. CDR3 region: CASMYRAGETQYF. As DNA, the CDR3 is TGTGCCAGCATGTACCGGGCGGGAGAGACCCAGTACTTC.